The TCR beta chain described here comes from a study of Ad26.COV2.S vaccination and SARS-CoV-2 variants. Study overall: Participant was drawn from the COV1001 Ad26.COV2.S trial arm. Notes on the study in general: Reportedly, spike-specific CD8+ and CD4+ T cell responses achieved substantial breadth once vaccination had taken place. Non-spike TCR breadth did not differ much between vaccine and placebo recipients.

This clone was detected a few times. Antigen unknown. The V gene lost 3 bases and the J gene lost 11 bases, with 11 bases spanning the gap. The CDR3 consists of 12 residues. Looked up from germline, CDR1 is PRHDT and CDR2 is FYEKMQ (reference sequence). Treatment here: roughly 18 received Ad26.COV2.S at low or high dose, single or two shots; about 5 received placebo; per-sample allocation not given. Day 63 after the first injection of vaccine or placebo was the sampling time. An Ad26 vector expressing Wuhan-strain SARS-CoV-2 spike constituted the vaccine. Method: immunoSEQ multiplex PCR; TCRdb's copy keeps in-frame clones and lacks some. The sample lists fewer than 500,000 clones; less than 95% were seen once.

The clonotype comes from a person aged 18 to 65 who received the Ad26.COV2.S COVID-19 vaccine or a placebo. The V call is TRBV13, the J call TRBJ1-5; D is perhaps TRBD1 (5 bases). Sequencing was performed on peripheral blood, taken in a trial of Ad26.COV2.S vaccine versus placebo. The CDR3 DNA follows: TGTGCCAGCAGCTTTGGGGGGGAAGCCCAGCATTTT. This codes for CASSFGGEAQHF.